The 21 T cell receptor beta chains below come from one sample, sequenced in a study of shared clonotypes between healthy human individuals. Clones were read by immunoSEQ multiplex PCR, and TCRdb kept only the in-frame ones, dropping some. Among about 960,000 clones listed, 70% to 85% were seen once. The sequencing input was memory CD4+ T cells sorted from blood. Described subset: CD45RA-negative fraction. The receptors come from a man younger than 35 in good health.

As concerns this clone: This sample includes further DNA sequences coding for the same CDR3. This chain connects TRBV18 to TRBJ1-2, with 8 positions matching TRBD1. V was pared by 6 bases and J by 3 bases, with 3 bases of the junction left unmatched. The CDR3 spans 13 residues. Germline V gene lookup returns CDR1 KGHSH and CDR2 LQKENI. The CDR3 bases are TGTGCCAGCTCCCCGGACAGGGACTATGGCTACACCTTC. It encodes CASSPDRDYGYTF.

The chain links TRBV18 to TRBJ1-5, with D possibly being TRBD1 (6 bases). Germline V CDR1 and CDR2: KGHSH, LQKENI. This CDR3 is built from 13 residues. The V and J ends lost 5 bases and 4 bases respectively, with 9 bases between them. The CDR3 is CASSNDRNQPQHF. CDR3 DNA: TGTGCCAGCTCAAATGACAGGAATCAGCCCCAGCATTTT.

In the case of this clone: Compared with germline, one end of the junction differs, possibly owing to a read error. The rearrangement links TRBV7-7 to TRBJ2-3; D is possibly TRBD2 (6 bases). Germline CDR1 is SSHAT and CDR2 is FNYEAQ (reference sequence). The CDR3 loop spans 16 amino acids. The CDR3 DNA reads TGTGCTAGCAGCTTAGGGACGCAGCGGGGCACAGATACGCAGTATTTT. This codes for CASSLGTQRGTDTQYF.

The chain carries TRBV19 and TRBJ2-3; D uncertain. CDR3 size: 15 residues. Trimming cost V 6 bases and J 1 base, with 14 bases left between them. Germline V lookup: CDR1 LNHDA, CDR2 SQIVND (reference sequence). In DNA form, the CDR3 reads TGTGCCAGTAGGTTGACGGTGGACGGCACAGATACGCAGTATTTT. Protein sequence: CASRLTVDGTDTQYF.

The V gene is TRBV2, the J gene TRBJ2-1; either TRBD1 or TRBD2 may supply D (5 bases each). Trimming removed 8 bases at V and 7 bases at J, with 18 bases between. CDR1 and CDR2 from the germline V gene are SNHLY and FYNNEI. CDR3 size: 14 residues. The DNA of the CDR3 is TGTGCCAGCGATGGGGCTAGAGGGGCTAATGAGCAGTTCTTC. This codes for CASDGARGANEQFF.

This clone was recorded only once. V gene TRBV5-1 combines with J gene TRBJ2-7; 7 nucleotides agree with TRBD2. Trimming took 2 bases from V and 0 from J; bases not matched to a gene: 11. The CDR3 length is 17 residues. Germline CDR1 is SGHRS and CDR2 is YFSETQ. For the CDR3, the DNA is TGCGCCAGCAGCTTATCAGGGTTTCGCGGGGGCTCCTACGAGCAGTACTTC. It specifies CASSLSGFRGGSYEQYF.

V is TRBV6-5 and J is TRBJ1-1, with D unresolved. V was pared by 6 bases and J by 4 bases, with 9 bases between. The CDR3 is made up of 12 amino acids. Germline V CDR1 and CDR2: MNHEY, SVGAGI. The CDR3 DNA follows: TGTGCCAGCAGAACGCACGGCACTGAAGCTTTCTTT. This gives the protein CASRTHGTEAFF.

This chain joins TRBV7-6 and TRBJ2-1, with 10 bases lining up with TRBD2. This CDR3 comprises 16 residues. The V segment lost 4 bases and the J segment 6 bases; nucleotides outside the gene matches: 9. CDR1 and CDR2 (germline): SGHVS, FNYEAQ. CDR3 bases: TGTGCCAGCAGCTCAAGTAGCGGGGGGTCCATCAATGAGCAGTTCTTC. Protein product: CASSSSSGGSINEQFF. The variable domain in full, with the rest retrieved from reference TRBV7-6 and TRBJ2-1, is GAGVSQSPRYKVTKRGQDVALRCDPISGHVSLYWYRQALGQGPEFLTYFNYEAQQDKSGLPNDRFSAERPEGSISTLTIQRTEQRDSAMYRCASSSSSGGSINEQFFGPGTRLTVL.

This clone came up a few times. The V gene is TRBV10-3, the J gene TRBJ2-4, with 8 bases fitting TRBD1. This CDR3 contains 13 residues. Germline CDR1 is ENHRY and CDR2 is SYGVKD. V trimming: 3 bases; J trimming: 12 bases; junction bases outside the gene matches: 7. CDR3 in DNA: TGTGCCATCAGTGACGCAGGGGGCGACCCTCAGTACTTC. This codes for CAISDAGGDPQYF.

Written as DNA, the CDR3 is TGTGCCAGCGAGGAGAGCGGGAGGGCCGTAGATGAGCAGTTCTTC. Translated, it gives CASEESGRAVDEQFF. The chain uses TRBV7-9 and TRBJ2-1, with TRBD2 identical over 10 bases. CDR1 and CDR2 from the germline V gene are SEHNR and FQNEAQ (reference sequence). The CDR3 runs 15 residues. V trimming: 8 bases; J trimming: 8 bases; junction bases outside the gene matches: 12. Based on the CDR3 plus reference TRBV7-9 and TRBJ2-1, the full variable domain is DTGVSQNPRHKITKRGQNVTFRCDPISEHNRLYWYRQTLGQGPEFLTYFQNEAQLEKSRLLSDRFSAERPKGSFSTLEIQRTEQGDSAMYLCASEESGRAVDEQFFGPGTRLTVL.

This rearrangement joins TRBV7-9 to TRBJ2-3; 9 bases are a match to TRBD2. The CDR3 runs to 15 residues. J was trimmed by 3 bases and V by 5 bases; bases with no gene match: 6. The V gene's germline CDR1 is SEHNR and CDR2 FQNEAQ (reference sequence). The CDR3 DNA follows: TGTGCCAGCAGCAGAAGCGGGGGGCATACAGATACGCAGTATTTT. Translation: CASSRSGGHTDTQYF.

This clone came up once. V is TRBV10-1 and J is TRBJ2-2; no clear D. Per the germline V gene, CDR1 is WNHNN and CDR2 is SYGVQD (reference sequence). The CDR3 contains 13 residues. The V gene lost 2 bases and the J gene lost 5 bases, with 6 bases spanning the gap. The CDR3 nucleotides are TGCGCCAGCAGTGAGGGGCCGACCGGGGAGCTGTTTTTT. Protein product: CASSEGPTGELFF.

The count of this clone is one. V is TRBV11-2 and J is TRBJ2-7, with D unclear. CDR1 and CDR2 from the germline V gene are SGHAT and FQNNGV. V dropped 1 base and J dropped 0 bases, with 10 bases sitting between them. This CDR3 is 15 amino acids long. This CDR3 is CASSLGGFGSYEQYF. DNA for the CDR3: TGTGCCAGCAGCTTAGGGGGATTTGGCTCCTACGAGCAGTACTTC.

This clone was counted ten times or more. V usage is TRBV13 and J usage is TRBJ2-2; no reliable D call. Germline V CDR1 and CDR2: PRHDT, FYEKMQ (reference sequence). CDR3 length: 16 amino acids. Trimming took off 1 base at V and 5 bases at J, with 14 bases between the two ends. DNA for the CDR3: TGTGCCAGCAGCTTAGTCGGCTGGCCCACTACCGGGGAGCTGTTTTTT. Its translation is CASSLVGWPTTGELFF.

The rearrangement uses TRBV7-6 and TRBJ2-1, with D maybe TRBD1 (7 bases). The CDR3 totals 16 residues. Trimming stripped 0 bases from V and 4 bases from J, with 13 bases between. From germline, CDR1 is SGHVS and CDR2 FNYEAQ. This CDR3 reads CASSLAVQGGYNEQFF. CDR3 in DNA: TGTGCCAGCAGCTTAGCGGTTCAGGGGGGATACAATGAGCAGTTCTTC. Filled out from reference TRBV7-6 and TRBJ2-1, the complete variable domain reads GAGVSQSPRYKVTKRGQDVALRCDPISGHVSLYWYRQALGQGPEFLTYFNYEAQQDKSGLPNDRFSAERPEGSISTLTIQRTEQRDSAMYRCASSLAVQGGYNEQFFGPGTRLTVL.

This chain joins TRBV30 and TRBJ2-7; 7 nucleotides agree with TRBD2. Germline V gene sequence: CDR1 GTSNPN, CDR2 SVGIG (reference sequence). V shed 0 bases, J shed 4 bases, and the junction held 9 bases outside the gene matches. The length of the CDR3 is 15 residues. CDR3 residues: CAWSVPGAGDYEQYF. DNA for the CDR3: TGTGCCTGGAGTGTACCCGGGGCGGGAGATTACGAGCAGTACTTC.

This clone is a singleton in its sample. The V gene is TRBV7-2, the J gene TRBJ2-7; TRBD1 is a possible D gene (6 bases). V lost 11 bases, J lost 7 bases, and 9 bases lay in between. The germline gives CDR1 SGHTA, CDR2 FQGNSA. The CDR3 length is 9 residues. CDR3 loop: CASGEEQYF. The CDR3 coding sequence is TGTGCCTCAGGGGAAGAGCAGTACTTC.

This clone occurred once. This rearrangement joins TRBV18 to TRBJ2-5; D is ambiguous. V gave up 2 bases and J gave up 1 base, with 5 bases separating them. This CDR3 has 13 amino acids. Germline V gives CDR1 KGHSH, CDR2 LQKENI. CDR3 residues: CASSPVTQETQYF. The CDR3 coding sequence is TGTGCCAGCTCACCAGTCACCCAAGAGACCCAGTACTTC.

This chain joins TRBV30 and TRBJ2-7; D perhaps matches TRBD1 (6 bases). CDR1 and CDR2 from the germline V gene are GTSNPN and SVGIG (reference sequence). CDR3 length equals 14 residues. Trimming shortened V by 0 bases and J by 7 bases, and 16 bases separated the two germline ends. For the CDR3, the DNA is TGTGCCTGGAGTGTACTGGGGGCGTATAGGGAGCAGTACTTC. Residues: CAWSVLGAYREQYF.

This clone has just a few counts. The rearrangement links TRBV7-9 to TRBJ2-3; D call uncertain. The CDR3 runs 15 residues. Per germline, CDR1 SEHNR and CDR2 FQNEAQ (reference sequence). Trimming shortened V by 1 base and J by 3 bases, and 11 bases separated the two germline ends. CDR3 in DNA: TGTGCCAGCAGCTTAGAAGGATTGGGTACAGATACGCAGTATTTT. Its translation is CASSLEGLGTDTQYF. The full variable domain, in which reference TRBV7-9 and TRBJ2-3 provide the parts outside the CDR3, is DTGVSQNPRHKITKRGQNVTFRCDPISEHNRLYWYRQTLGQGPEFLTYFQNEAQLEKSRLLSDRFSAERPKGSFSTLEIQRTEQGDSAMYLCASSLEGLGTDTQYFGPGTRLTVL.

V gene TRBV19 combines with J gene TRBJ2-1, with TRBD1 matching 8 bases. The CDR3 has 18 residues. The junction had 18 bases not matched to a gene; V was cut back by 4 bases and J by 7 bases. From germline, CDR1 is LNHDA and CDR2 SQIVND (reference sequence). CDR3 DNA: TGTGCCAGTAGTACAGCCCTAGGGGTCGGACAGGGCCAAAATGAGCAGTTCTTC. It codes for CASSTALGVGQGQNEQFF.